The 20 T cell receptor beta chains below come from one sample, sequenced in a study of Ad26.COV2.S vaccination and SARS-CoV-2 variants. Treatment: some 19 received Ad26.COV2.S at low or high dose, single or two shots; a few received placebo; per-sample allocation not given. At day 63 after the first vaccine or placebo injection, samples were drawn. Assay used: immunoSEQ multiplex PCR; TCRdb lists only in-frame clones, some missing. The table records 400,000 to 500,000 clones, 85% to 90% of them present only once. This specimen was peripheral blood, taken in a trial of Ad26.COV2.S vaccine versus placebo. Every receptor here comes from a person aged 18-65 years who received the Ad26.COV2.S COVID-19 vaccine or a placebo.

J is TRBJ1-3 and V is TRBV6-5; D may be TRBD1 (5 bases). This CDR3 has 11 amino acids. Germline V lookup: CDR1 MNHEY, CDR2 SVGAGI. V was cut by 8 bases and J by 10 bases, with 12 bases left in between. The CDR3 spells CASGAGKTIYF. In nucleotides, the CDR3 is TGTGCCAGCGGAGCAGGGAAGACCATATATTTT.

The count of this clone is one. The chain joins TRBV13 to TRBJ2-1; D remains unclear. The germline gives CDR1 PRHDT, CDR2 FYEKMQ (reference sequence). With 2 bases removed from V and 7 bases from J, the gap between germline ends came to 6 bases. The CDR3 extends over 12 amino acids. The CDR3 nucleotides read TGTGCCAGCAGCTTATACGTGAATGAGCAGTTCTTC. Translation gives CASSLYVNEQFF. Drawing the rest from reference TRBV13 and TRBJ2-1, the complete variable domain is AAGVIQSPRHLIKEKRETATLKCYPIPRHDTVYWYQQGPGQDPQFLISFYEKMQSDKGSIPDRFSAQQFSDYHSELNMSSLELGDSALYFCASSLYVNEQFFGPGTRLTVL.

The rearrangement uses TRBV19 and TRBJ2-7; TRBD1 aligns across 11 bases. In germline, CDR1 is LNHDA, CDR2 SQIVND (reference sequence). V was pared by 7 bases and J by 5 bases, with 4 bases of the junction left unmatched. This CDR3 has 13 amino acids. In DNA form, the CDR3 reads TGTGCCAGTATGGGACAGGGGGTACACGAGCAGTACTTC. Protein: CASMGQGVHEQYF.

In its sample, this clone was seen once. J is TRBJ2-5 and V is TRBV10-3; D is ambiguous. Trimming shortened V by 2 bases and J by 7 bases, and 8 bases separated the two germline ends. There are 12 residues in the CDR3. Per the germline V gene, CDR1 is ENHRY and CDR2 is SYGVKD. The CDR3 protein is CAISEGVRTQYF. DNA for the CDR3: TGTGCCATCAGTGAGGGAGTTAGGACCCAGTACTTC.

A single count supports this clone. This sequence joins TRBV13 and TRBJ2-5, with TRBD2 identical over 7 bases. V was clipped by 0 bases and J by 7 bases; unmatched bases: 5. The CDR3 is 14 residues long. Germline loops: CDR1 PRHDT, CDR2 FYEKMQ (reference sequence). CDR3 loop: CASSLGAGEGTQYF. The CDR3 coding sequence is TGTGCCAGCAGCTTAGGGGCGGGAGAAGGGACCCAGTACTTC.

The rearrangement links TRBV29-1 to TRBJ2-3; D remains ambiguous. Per the germline V gene, CDR1 is SQVTM and CDR2 is ANQGSEA. Between the trimmed V and J ends, which lost 4 bases and 5 bases, there was a span of 10 bases. The CDR3 sequence is 12 residues long. The CDR3 coding sequence is TGCAGCGTTGTTGAAATCGGAGATACGCAGTATTTT. As protein: CSVVEIGDTQYF.

The CDR3: CASKGVANEKLFF. The CDR3 region has the DNA TGTGCCAGCAAGGGCGTCGCTAATGAAAAACTGTTTTTT. The J gene is TRBJ1-4, the V gene TRBV28; no clear D gene. With 7 bases removed from V and 3 bases from J, the gap between germline ends came to 9 bases. CDR1 and CDR2 (germline): MDHEN, SYDVKM. This CDR3 spans 13 amino acids.

V is TRBV19 and J is TRBJ2-1, with TRBD2 matching over 12 bases. Germline CDR1 and CDR2: LNHDA and SQIVND (reference sequence). The CDR3 sequence is 15 residues long. V was clipped by 4 bases and J by 8 bases; unmatched bases: 6. The CDR3 sequence: CASSTLAGGLDEQFF. CDR3 in DNA: TGTGCCAGTAGTACGCTAGCGGGAGGGCTTGATGAGCAGTTCTTC.

The V and J genes are TRBV2 and TRBJ1-1; TRBD1 agrees at 9 bases. Germline CDR1 SNHLY, CDR2 FYNNEI. The CDR3 is made up of 13 amino acids. The J segment lost 5 bases and the V segment lost 7 bases, leaving 5 bases of the junction unmatched. Here the CDR3 DNA reads TGTGCCAGCACGGACAGGGGTTGGACTGAAGCTTTCTTT. Amino acid sequence: CASTDRGWTEAFF.

The rearrangement links TRBV10-3 to TRBJ1-3, with D possibly being TRBD1 (6 bases). The CDR3 has 14 amino acids. Trimming shortened V by 5 bases and J by 2 bases, and 10 bases separated the two germline ends. CDR1 is ENHRY, CDR2 SYGVKD, per germline. The CDR3 DNA follows: TGTGCCATCAGTCCAGGGGAACCTGGAAACACCATATATTTT. It encodes CAISPGEPGNTIYF.

The V gene is TRBV6-5, the J gene TRBJ2-1; 8 bases match TRBD1. CDR1 and CDR2 (germline): MNHEY, SVGAGI. The ends lost 4 bases at V and 4 bases at J; junction bases unmatched: 6. This CDR3 spans 15 amino acids. The CDR3 DNA is TGTGCCAGCAGTTTAACAGGGGGGCCTTACAATGAGCAGTTCTTC. The encoded protein is CASSLTGGPYNEQFF.

This clone has more than one count but fewer than ten. V usage is TRBV7-9 and J usage is TRBJ2-1; perhaps TRBD1 as D (6 bases). Germline lookup yields CDR1 SEHNR and CDR2 FQNEAQ (reference sequence). There are 11 residues in the CDR3. Between the trimmed V and J ends, which lost 10 bases and 7 bases, there was a span of 11 bases. The CDR3 is CATEQGNEQFF. As DNA, the CDR3 is TGTGCCACCGAACAGGGAAATGAGCAGTTCTTC.

V is TRBV6-5 and J is TRBJ1-2; no clear D. Germline V gene sequence: CDR1 MNHEY, CDR2 SVGAGI. Trimming removed 0 bases from V and 4 bases from J, with 6 bases in between. The CDR3 has 13 residues. CDR3 in amino acids: CASSYSLLYGYTF. Written as DNA, the CDR3 is TGTGCCAGCAGTTACTCGCTCCTCTATGGCTACACCTTC.

The chain combines TRBV13 with TRBJ2-4, with D maybe TRBD1 (5 bases). The germline gives CDR1 PRHDT, CDR2 FYEKMQ (reference sequence). CDR3 length equals 14 residues. V shed 3 bases and J shed 9 bases, with 15 bases lying between them. CDR3: CASSLNQGESIQYF. The DNA for the CDR3 is TGTGCCAGCAGCTTGAATCAAGGGGAAAGCATTCAGTACTTC.

CDR3 nucleotides: TGTGCCAGCAGCCCAGGACAGGGGTTCGCTGCCACTGAAGCTTTCTTT. Residues: CASSPGQGFAATEAFF. The chain combines TRBV27 with TRBJ1-1; 9 positions match TRBD1. V lost 6 bases and J lost 4; bases outside the gene matches: 12. Germline CDR1 MNHEY, CDR2 SMNVEV (reference sequence). CDR3 length: 16 amino acids.

The chain links TRBV5-6 to TRBJ1-2; TRBD1 agrees at 8 bases. The germline gives CDR1 SGHDT, CDR2 YYEEEE. The CDR3 runs to 13 residues. Trimming cost V 5 bases and J 8 bases; bases outside gene matches: 8. The CDR3 sequence is CASRGQGAGGYTF. The CDR3 nucleotides are TGTGCCAGCAGGGGTCAGGGGGCAGGCGGCTACACCTTC.

This clone was found once. The V and J genes are TRBV11-3 and TRBJ2-7, with a tentative D call TRBD1 (5 bases). V lost 5 bases and J 4 bases, leaving 18 bases between the germline ends. Per germline, CDR1 SGHNT and CDR2 YENEEA. This CDR3 has 15 amino acids. The CDR3 coding sequence is TGTGCCAGCAGCCAGACGTCCCAGGGTCCTTACGAGCAGTACGTC. Its translation is CASSQTSQGPYEQYV.

The gene calls are TRBV5-1 and TRBJ1-1; maybe TRBD1 (5 bases). Germline V CDR1 and CDR2: SGHRS, YFSETQ. Trimming pared 7 bases from V and 3 bases from J, leaving 16 bases between. CDR3 length: 14 residues. The CDR3 DNA sequence: TGCGCCAGCCCCCGGGGCGGAGGGCACACTGAAGCTTTCTTT. Translated: CASPRGGGHTEAFF. Filled out from reference TRBV5-1 and TRBJ1-1, the complete variable domain reads KAGVTQTPRYLIKTRGQQVTLSCSPISGHRSVSWYQQTPGQGLQFLFEYFSETQRNKGNFPGRFSGRQFSNSRSEMNVSTLELGDSALYLCASPRGGGHTEAFFGQGTRLTVV.

This clone was detected only once. The chain uses TRBV2 and TRBJ1-5, with D tentatively TRBD1 (5 bases). CDR1 is SNHLY and CDR2 is FYNNEI in the germline V gene. The CDR3 has 13 amino acids. The ends were cut back, 6 bases at V and 4 bases at J, with 10 bases in the middle. This CDR3 is CASRVSGNQPQHF. The CDR3 region has the DNA TGTGCCAGCAGGGTATCAGGGAATCAGCCCCAGCATTTT.

This chain connects TRBV10-3 to TRBJ2-3; no clear D gene. Germline V CDR1 and CDR2: ENHRY, SYGVKD. V was cut by 7 bases and J by 3 bases, with 11 bases left in between. The CDR3 length is 13 residues. The CDR3 sequence: CAIKVERTDTQYF. The CDR3 DNA is TGTGCCATCAAGGTGGAGAGGACAGATACGCAGTATTTT.